This TCR beta chain was recorded in a study of blood T cells in healthy people across ages. This clonotype was found a few times. Its antigen is not known. Through a sample-barcoded 5' primer and a J-beta primer mix, a second PCR was run for 7 to 11 cycles. TCRdb used MiXCR to reprocess the 5' RACE reads, holding one entry per CDR3 protein. The sample includes around 1,700,000 distinct CDR3 sequences, 28% of them seen just once. Per the germline V gene, CDR1 is SNHLY and CDR2 is FYNNEI. This CDR3 has 15 residues. V was trimmed by 6 bases and J by 2 bases, leaving 15 bases between them. Findings of the study overall: The fall in TCR beta diversity per million T cells was roughly linear with age.

Material for sequencing was blood. The clonotype was recovered from a woman aged 25 to 39 in good health. The chain joins TRBV2 to TRBJ2-3; possibly TRBD1 for D (6 bases). The CDR3 here is CASSVRTAYTDTQYF. CDR3 in DNA: TGTGCCAGCAGCGTTAGGACAGCCTACACAGATACGCAGTATTTT.